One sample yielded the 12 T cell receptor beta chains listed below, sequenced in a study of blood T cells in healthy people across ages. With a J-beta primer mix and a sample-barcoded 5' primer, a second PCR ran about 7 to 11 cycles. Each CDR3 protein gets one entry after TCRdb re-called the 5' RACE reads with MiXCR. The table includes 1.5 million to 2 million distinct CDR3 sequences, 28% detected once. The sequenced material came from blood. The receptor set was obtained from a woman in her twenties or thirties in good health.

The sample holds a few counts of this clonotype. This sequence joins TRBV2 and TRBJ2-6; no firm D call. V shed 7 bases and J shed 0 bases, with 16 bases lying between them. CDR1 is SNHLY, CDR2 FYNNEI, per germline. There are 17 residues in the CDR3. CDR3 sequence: CASIRAAGVSGANVLTF. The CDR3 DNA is TGTGCCAGCATTCGGGCGGCTGGGGTCTCTGGGGCCAACGTCCTGACTTTC.

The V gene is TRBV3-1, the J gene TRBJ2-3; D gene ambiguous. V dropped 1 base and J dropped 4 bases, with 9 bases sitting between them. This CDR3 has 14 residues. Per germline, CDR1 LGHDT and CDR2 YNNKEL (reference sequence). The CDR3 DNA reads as TGTGCCAGCAGCCAAGCGCTCCCCCCAGATACGCAGTATTTT. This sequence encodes CASSQALPPDTQYF.

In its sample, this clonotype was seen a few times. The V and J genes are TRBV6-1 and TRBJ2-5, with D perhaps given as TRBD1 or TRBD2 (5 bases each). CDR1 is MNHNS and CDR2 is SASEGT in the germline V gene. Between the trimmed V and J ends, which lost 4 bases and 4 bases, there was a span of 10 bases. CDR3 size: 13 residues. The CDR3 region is CASSGDAGETQYF. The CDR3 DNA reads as TGTGCCAGCAGTGGGGACGCGGGAGAGACCCAGTACTTC.

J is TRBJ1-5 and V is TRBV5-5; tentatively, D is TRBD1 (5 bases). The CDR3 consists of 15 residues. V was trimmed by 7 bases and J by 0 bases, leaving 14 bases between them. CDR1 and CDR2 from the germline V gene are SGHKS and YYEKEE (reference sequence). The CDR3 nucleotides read TGTGCCAGCGGCTGGGGGAGCACTAGCAATCAGCCCCAGCATTTT. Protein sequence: CASGWGSTSNQPQHF.

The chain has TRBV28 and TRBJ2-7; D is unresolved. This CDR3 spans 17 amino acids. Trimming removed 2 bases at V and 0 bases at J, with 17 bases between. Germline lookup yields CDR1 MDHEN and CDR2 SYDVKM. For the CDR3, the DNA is TGTGCCAGCAGTTTAGACGGTTCCAGCCGGAGCTCCTACGAGCAGTACTTC. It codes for CASSLDGSSRSSYEQYF.

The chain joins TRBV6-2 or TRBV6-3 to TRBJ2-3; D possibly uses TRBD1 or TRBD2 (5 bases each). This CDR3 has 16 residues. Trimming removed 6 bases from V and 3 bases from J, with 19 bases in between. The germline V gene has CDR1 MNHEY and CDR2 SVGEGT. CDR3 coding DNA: TGTGCCAGCAGCCGTAGACCGGGGACGAGGACAGATACGCAGTATTTT. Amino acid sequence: CASSRRPGTRTDTQYF.

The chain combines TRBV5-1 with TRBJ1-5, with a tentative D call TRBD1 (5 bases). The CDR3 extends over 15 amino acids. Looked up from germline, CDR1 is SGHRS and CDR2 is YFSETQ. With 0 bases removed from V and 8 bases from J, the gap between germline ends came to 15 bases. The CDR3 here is CASSLEGTAPEPQHF. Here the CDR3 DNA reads TGCGCCAGCAGCTTGGAGGGGACGGCTCCAGAGCCCCAGCATTTT. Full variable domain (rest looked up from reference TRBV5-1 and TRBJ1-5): KAGVTQTPRYLIKTRGQQVTLSCSPISGHRSVSWYQQTPGQGLQFLFEYFSETQRNKGNFPGRFSGRQFSNSRSEMNVSTLELGDSALYLCASSLEGTAPEPQHFGDGTRLSIL.

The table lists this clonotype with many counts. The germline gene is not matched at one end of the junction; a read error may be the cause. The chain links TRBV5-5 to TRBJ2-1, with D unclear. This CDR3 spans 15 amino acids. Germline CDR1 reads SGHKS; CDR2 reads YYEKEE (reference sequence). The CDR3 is CAGSFSMSSYNEQFF. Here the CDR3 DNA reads TGTGCCGGCAGCTTTTCCATGAGCTCCTACAATGAGCAGTTCTTC.

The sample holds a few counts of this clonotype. The CDR3 region has the DNA TGCAGTGCTCCCGGGGCACCGCGCCACCAAGAGACCCAGTACTTC. Residues: CSAPGAPRHQETQYF. J is TRBJ2-5 and V is TRBV20-1; D assignment may be TRBD1 or TRBD2 (5 bases each). This CDR3 is built from 15 residues. Trimming stripped 5 bases from V and 0 bases from J, with 16 bases between. Germline V gene sequence: CDR1 DFQATT, CDR2 SNEGSKA (reference sequence).

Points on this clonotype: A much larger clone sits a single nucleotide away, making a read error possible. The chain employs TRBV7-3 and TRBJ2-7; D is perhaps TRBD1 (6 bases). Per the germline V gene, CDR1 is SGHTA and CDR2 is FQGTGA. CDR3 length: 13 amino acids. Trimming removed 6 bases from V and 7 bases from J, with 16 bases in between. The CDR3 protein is CASSFGGDNEQYF. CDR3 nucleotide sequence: TGTGCCAGCAGTTTTGGTGGGGACAATGAGCAGTACTTC.

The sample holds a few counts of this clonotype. The DNA of the CDR3 is TGTGCCAGCAGTATCCAGGGTGCTGGGGGGTATAATTCACCCCTCCACTTT. Translation gives CASSIQGAGGYNSPLHF. V gene TRBV27 combines with J gene TRBJ1-6, with D possibly being TRBD1 (5 bases). Germline V gene data show CDR1 as MNHEY and CDR2 as SMNVEV (reference sequence). Between the trimmed V and J ends, which lost 5 bases and 4 bases, there was a span of 18 bases. The CDR3 spans 17 residues.

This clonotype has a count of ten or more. CDR3 in DNA: TGTGCCAGCAGCCCAGAGGGACAGATCTCCTACGAGCAGTACTTC. Translated, it gives CASSPEGQISYEQYF. This chain joins TRBV7-6 and TRBJ2-7; the match to TRBD1 covers 7 bases. This CDR3 region has 15 residues. Trimming cost V 5 bases and J 0 bases; bases outside gene matches: 7. From germline, CDR1 is SGHVS and CDR2 FNYEAQ.